The rows below give T cell receptor beta chains drawn from one sample of a study of OX40 agonist ivuxolimab in advanced cancers. Sequencing used immunoSEQ multiplex PCR; TCRdb keeps in-frame clones, though not all of them. The table includes about 79,000 clones, around 92% detected once. The specimen comprised CD4+ or CD8+ T cells sorted from blood, sampled in a trial of the OX40 agonist ivuxolimab. All receptors derive from an adult with an advanced solid tumor such as melanoma, head and neck, liver or kidney cancer. The CDR3 runs from the conserved cysteine through the conserved F or W. A D gene is named only where the DNA matches it firmly. Only part of the rows carry a size: once, few, many, or a class if the clone is expanded.

>few|-|TRBJ2-7|TRBV4-1
TGCGCCAGCAGCCAAGTTCAGGAGAGCTCCTACGAGCAGTACTTC
CASSQVQESSYEQYF
>-|-|TRBJ2-2|TRBV5-6
TGTGCCAGCAGCTTGTTTCTCGGGGAAACAACCGGGGAGCTGTTTTTT
CASSLFLGETTGELFF
>once|-|TRBJ2-3|TRBV6-1
TGTGCCAGCAGTGATGGGGACACGTGGGCTTGGGGAGATACGCAGTATTTT
CASSDGDTWAWGDTQYF
>-|TRBD1|TRBJ2-7|TRBV11-2
TGTGCCAGCAGCCCTGGGACAGGGGGCTGGGAGCAGTACTTC
CASSPGTGGWEQYF
>-|-|TRBJ2-6|TRBV14
TGTGCCAGCAGCCTCCTGGGCACAGCTGGGGCCAACGTCCTGACTTTC
CASSLLGTAGANVLTF
>once|TRBD1|TRBJ2-7|TRBV13
TGTGCCAGCAGCTATCGGACAGGGAGAAACGAGCAGTACTTC
CASSYRTGRNEQYF
>-|-|TRBJ2-1|TRBV4-3
TGCGCCAGCAGCCTTCGAGGGGCGGGGGCCTCCTACAATGAGCAGTTCTTC
CASSLRGAGASYNEQFF
>-|-|TRBJ2-3|TRBV2
TGTGCCAGCAGTGAAGCGGAGGCCCCTACGCAGTATTTT
CASSEAEAPTQYF
>-|TRBD2|TRBJ2-7|TRBV4-3
TGCGCCAGCAGCCAAACAACGGGGGGGCCGCGGGAGCAGTACTTC
CASSQTTGGPREQYF
>-|-|TRBJ1-2|TRBV7-9
TGTGCCAGCAGCCCCTTAGTGACAGGCAATATCTATGGCTACACCTTC
CASSPLVTGNIYGYTF
>-|-|TRBJ1-1|TRBV27
TGTGCCAGCAGTTCGACAGGGAACACTGAAGCTTTCTTT
CASSSTGNTEAFF
>-|-|TRBJ2-5|TRBV13
TGTGCCAGCAGCTTAGGTTTAGGAGAGACCCAGTACTTC
CASSLGLGETQYF
>-|-|TRBJ1-1|TRBV5-1
TGCGCCAGCAGCTTGGCGTTTCAGAGTGAAGCTTTCTTT
CASSLAFQSEAFF
>-|-|TRBJ1-1|TRBV7-8
TGTGCCAGCAGCTTACCCTGGGGAGGCACTGAAGCTTTCTTT
CASSLPWGGTEAFF
>-|TRBD1|TRBJ1-3|TRBV27
TGTGCCAGCAGCCTACAGGGGACGGTTGGAAACACCATATATTTT
CASSLQGTVGNTIYF
>-|-|TRBJ2-7|TRBV6-5
TGTGCCAGCAGCCCCGGGACGGGATACGAGCAGTACTTC
CASSPGTGYEQYF
>-|TRBD2|TRBJ2-3|TRBV5-1
TGCGCCAGCAGCTTGACTAGCGGGGGCACAGATACGCAGTATTTT
CASSLTSGGTDTQYF
>-|-|TRBJ2-3|TRBV5-6
TGTGCCAGCGGCCATTTAACCGGGGGCGGAGATACGCAGTATTTT
CASGHLTGGGDTQYF
>-|TRBD1|TRBJ2-7|TRBV11-2
TGTGCCAGCAGCTTACACCCCGGGACAGGGGCAGGGGAGCAGTACTTC
CASSLHPGTGAGEQYF
>-|-|TRBJ2-1|TRBV7-9
TGTGCCAGCAGCTCCCTCGACACATACAATGAGCAGTTCTTC
CASSSLDTYNEQFF
>-|TRBD1|TRBJ1-1|TRBV6-1
TGTGCCAGCAGTGAAGCTTTGGACAGGGGTTGGTACACTGAAGCTTTCTTT
CASSEALDRGWYTEAFF
>-|-|TRBJ2-1|TRBV19
TGTGCCAGTAGTATAGGAACAGGGAATGAGCAGTTCTTC
CASSIGTGNEQFF
>-|-|TRBJ1-6|TRBV7-3
TGTGCCAGCAGCTATACAGGGAATTCACCCCTCCACTTT
CASSYTGNSPLHF
>-|-|TRBJ1-2|TRBV10-3
TGTGCCTCATCTGGTCTGTCCCCGGCTAACTATGGCTACACCTTC
CASSGLSPANYGYTF
>once|-|TRBJ1-6|TRBV19
TGTGCCAGTAGTATAGTTCTCTGGACCTATAATTCACCCCTCCACTTT
CASSIVLWTYNSPLHF
>-|TRBD1|TRBJ1-2|TRBV14
TGTGCCAGCAGCCAAGTCGTGGACAGGCCCATCCGGGGCTACACCTTC
CASSQVVDRPIRGYTF
>-|-|TRBJ1-1|TRBV5-1
TGCGCCAGCAGCTCGACAAGTTTGAACACTGAAGCTTTCTTT
CASSSTSLNTEAFF
>-|-|TRBJ1-2|TRBV13
TGTGCCAGCAGCTTAGGGCAGGGTAACAACTATGGCTACACCTTC
CASSLGQGNNYGYTF
>-|TRBD2|TRBJ2-1|TRBV11-2
TGTGCCAGCAGCGCCCTAGCGGGGGGTTACAATGAGCAGTTCTTC
CASSALAGGYNEQFF
>-|-|TRBJ1-1|TRBV11-2
TGTGCCAGCAGCTTAGCCCGGACTGAAGCTTTCTTT
CASSLARTEAFF
>few|TRBD1|TRBJ1-1|TRBV7-9
TGTGCCAGCAGCTCCACCCTGGGACAGTTGACTGAAGCTTTCTTT
CASSSTLGQLTEAFF
>few|-|TRBJ2-7|TRBV11-2
TGTGCCAGCAGCTTAGGTTACACCTCCTACGAGCAGTACTTC
CASSLGYTSYEQYF
>-|TRBD2|TRBJ2-3|TRBV4-1
TGCGCCAGCAGCCAAGAACTAGCGGGGGGGCCAGATACGCAGTATTTT
CASSQELAGGPDTQYF
>once|-|TRBJ1-6|TRBV27
TGTGCCAGCAGTTTACCCCTCGGTCCCCTCCACTTT
CASSLPLGPLHF
>-|TRBD2|TRBJ2-3|TRBV5-1
TGCGCTAGCAGCTTGGTAGCGGGGTCTAGCACAGATACGCAGTATTTT
CASSLVAGSSTDTQYF
>-|-|TRBJ1-4|TRBV27
TGTGCCAGCAGCGTAGGGGGTGGAGGCTTAGTTTTT
CASSVGGGGLVF
>-|TRBD1|TRBJ1-1|TRBV10-1
TGCGCCAGCAGCGCATCCTTAGGGACAGTAGTCATGAACACTGAAGCTTTCTTT
CASSASLGTVVMNTEAFF
>once|TRBD2|TRBJ2-4|TRBV7-9
TGTGCCAGCAGCTTAGAGGGATCTAGCGGCCTCCCGCAAAACATTCAGTACTTC
CASSLEGSSGLPQNIQYF
>-|-|TRBJ2-7|TRBV5-6
TGTGCCAGCAGCTTCGGGGATATCTACGAGCAGTACTTC
CASSFGDIYEQYF
>-|TRBD1|TRBJ1-2|TRBV9
TGTGCCAGCAGCGTAGGACAGGGGGCCGTCTATGGCTACACCTTC
CASSVGQGAVYGYTF
>-|TRBD1|TRBJ2-1|TRBV2
TGTGCCAGCAGTGAAGTTCCGGGGACAGTCTACAATGAGCAGTTCTTC
CASSEVPGTVYNEQFF